This T cell receptor (beta chain) was sequenced for a study of T cells after yellow fever vaccination. They built TCR cDNA with 5'RACE template switching, a step that put in a universal primer site and UMIs. TCRdb redid the calling of the 5' RACE reads with MiXCR, one entry per CDR3 protein. The repertoire has nearly 350,000 distinct CDR3 sequences, about 7.8% of them found once; the top ten carry 15% to 20%. This clonotype has only a few counts. What it recognizes is unknown. V shed 4 bases and J shed 4 bases, with 10 bases lying between them. Germline V gene data show CDR1 as DFQATT and CDR2 as SNEGSKA (reference sequence). This CDR3 has 13 amino acids. Study-level results: The study noted that FACS-sorted repertoires could contain abundant clonotypes contaminating from the bulk population. A secondary response was less intense yet reached its peak sooner, at day 5 versus 15.

This rearrangement joins TRBV20-1 to TRBJ2-2; no reliable D call. This TCR was sampled from a man aged 18 to 35 who received the YFV17D yellow fever vaccine. Sequencing was performed on PBMCs, taken approximately 40 days after the first yellow fever vaccination. CDR3 sequence (DNA): TGCAGTGCTAAATCTTCGGGCACCGGGGAGCTGTTTTTT. Protein sequence: CSAKSSGTGELFF.